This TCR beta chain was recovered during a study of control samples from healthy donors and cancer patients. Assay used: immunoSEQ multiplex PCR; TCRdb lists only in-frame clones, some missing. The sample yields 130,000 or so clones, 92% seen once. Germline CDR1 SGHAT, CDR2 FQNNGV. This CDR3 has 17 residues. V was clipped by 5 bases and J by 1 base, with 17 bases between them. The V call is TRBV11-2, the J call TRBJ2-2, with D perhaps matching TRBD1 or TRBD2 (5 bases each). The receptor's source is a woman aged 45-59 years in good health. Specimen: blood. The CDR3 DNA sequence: TGTGCCAGCAGCCTGAACCGCCCGGGGCTGAACACCGGGGAGCTGTTTTTT. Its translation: CASSLNRPGLNTGELFF.